Listed below are T cell receptor beta chains from one sample, sequenced in a study of blood T cell repertoires in COVID-19. The data were produced by immunoSEQ multiplex PCR, yet TCRdb's version contains in-frame clones alone and is incomplete. This sample has roughly 410,000 clones, with around 91% found just once. Specimen: peripheral blood. Receptor source: a middle-aged woman with COVID-19, enrolled during active disease. Each CDR3 is given with its conserved first and last residue. The D gene is left open where the match is weak. Rows may omit the clone size; those that give it use once, few, many or a size class.

CDR3 | DNA | J | D | size | V
CSVEESTDTQYF | TGCAGCGTAGAGGAGAGCACAGATACGCAGTATTTT | TRBJ2-3 | - | - | TRBV29-1
CAWRAVDTEAFF | TGTGCCTGGAGGGCGGTTGACACTGAAGCTTTCTTT | TRBJ1-1 | - | - | TRBV30
CASSGAPERSYEQYF | TGCGCCAGCAGTGGGGCCCCAGAGAGATCCTACGAGCAGTACTTC | TRBJ2-7 | - | - | TRBV10-1
CASSLGGQGRDYGYTF | TGTGCCAGCAGCTTAGGGGGACAGGGGAGGGACTATGGCTACACCTTC | TRBJ1-2 | TRBD1 | - | TRBV7-8
CASSLESGGKAFF | TGTGCCAGCAGCTTAGAATCAGGGGGAAAAGCTTTCTTT | TRBJ1-1 | TRBD1 | - | TRBV7-9
CASSWGLALTGELFF | TGTGCCAGCAGCTGGGGACTAGCGTTAACCGGGGAGCTGTTTTTT | TRBJ2-2 | TRBD2 | - | TRBV7-9
CASSLRRGGRDEQFF | TGTGCCAGCAGCCTCCGGCGGGGGGGACGGGATGAGCAGTTCTTC | TRBJ2-1 | TRBD2 | - | TRBV4-2
CASSYSPGQTYNEQFF | TGTGCCAGCAGTTACTCACCGGGACAGACATACAATGAGCAGTTCTTC | TRBJ2-1 | TRBD1 | - | TRBV6-5
CASSEQGSYNSPLHF | TGTGCCAGCAGTGAACAGGGCTCCTATAATTCACCCCTCCACTTT | TRBJ1-6 | - | - | TRBV2
CASSYDDSANSPLHF | TGTGCCAGCAGTTACGACGACAGCGCTAATTCACCCCTCCACTTT | TRBJ1-6 | - | - | TRBV6-5
CASTRTGSSYNSPLHF | TGTGCCAGTACCCGGACAGGCAGCTCCTATAATTCACCCCTCCACTTT | TRBJ1-6 | TRBD1 | - | TRBV19
CASSQDLAGGSYNEQFF | TGTGCCAGCAGCCAAGATCTTGCGGGGGGTTCCTACAATGAGCAGTTCTTC | TRBJ2-1 | TRBD2 | - | TRBV4-2
CASKSQTSNQPQHF | TGTGCCAGTAAGTCTCAGACTTCCAATCAGCCCCAGCATTTT | TRBJ1-5 | - | - | TRBV19
CASSIVRQGSGLETQYF | TGTGCCAGTAGTATAGTACGGCAGGGTAGTGGCCTAGAGACCCAGTACTTC | TRBJ2-5 | - | - | TRBV19
CASSLTYRGLSDTGELFF | TGTGCCAGCAGTTTAACGTACAGGGGGCTATCTGACACCGGGGAGCTGTTTTTT | TRBJ2-2 | TRBD1 | - | TRBV27
CASSLDRVYYSPLHF | TGTGCCAGCAGCTTGGACAGGGTGTATTATTCACCCCTCCACTTT | TRBJ1-6 | - | once | TRBV5-4
CASSTRGQVPLFF | TGTGCCAGTAGTACCAGGGGGCAGGTCCCATTGTTTTTT | TRBJ1-4 | TRBD1 | - | TRBV19
CASSLGVKTASTDTQYF | TGTGCCAGCAGCTTGGGTGTTAAGACAGCTAGCACAGATACGCAGTATTTT | TRBJ2-3 | - | - | TRBV5-4
CASSFDRVTDTQYF | TGCGCCAGCAGCTTCGACAGGGTCACAGATACGCAGTATTTT | TRBJ2-3 | TRBD1 | - | TRBV5-1
CASSLWAGSNQPQHF | TGTGCCAGCAGCCTTTGGGCTGGGAGCAATCAGCCCCAGCATTTT | TRBJ1-5 | - | - | TRBV11-2
CASSLGLGSYEQYF | TGCGCCAGCAGCCTGGGCCTGGGTTCCTACGAGCAGTACTTC | TRBJ2-7 | - | - | TRBV4-3
CSVGTGGNTIYF | TGCAGCGTTGGGACAGGGGGAAACACCATATATTTT | TRBJ1-3 | TRBD1 | few | TRBV29-1
CASSVEGASVSTDTQYF | TGTGCCAGCAGCGTAGAAGGTGCCAGCGTGAGCACAGATACGCAGTATTTT | TRBJ2-3 | - | - | TRBV9
CASSERRTGRGYEQYF | TGTGCCAGCAGTGAACGTAGGACAGGAAGGGGGTACGAGCAGTACTTC | TRBJ2-7 | TRBD1 | - | TRBV6-1
CASNLGTGWNSPLHF | TGTGCCAGCAACCTCGGGACAGGGTGGAATTCACCCCTCCACTTT | TRBJ1-6 | TRBD1 | - | TRBV6-5
CASSQGARPSEQYF | TGTGCCAGCAGCCAAGGAGCCCGCCCCAGCGAGCAGTACTTC | TRBJ2-7 | - | - | TRBV13
CASRPGGYGYTF | TGTGCCAGCAGACCAGGGGGCTATGGCTACACCTTC | TRBJ1-2 | TRBD1 | - | TRBV28
CAIRDRGEKLFF | TGTGCCATCCGGGACAGGGGCGAAAAACTGTTTTTT | TRBJ1-4 | TRBD1 | - | TRBV28